Here is one T cell receptor beta chain with its context. The data originate from a study of cytomegalovirus exposure and HLA in healthy donors. PCR employed 60 Vbeta and 13 Jbeta primers. Some clones are missing from TCRdb's copy, which holds only in-frame ones; the method was immunoSEQ multiplex PCR. The profile shows about 140,000 clones, more than 70% of them singletons. The trim removed 1 base at V and 8 bases at J, leaving 5 bases unmatched. Germline loops: CDR1 MNHNS, CDR2 SASEGT. The CDR3 contains 15 residues. Material: PBMCs. This sequence originates from a man aged 50 or older in good health and CMV-seronegative. The rearrangement uses TRBV6-1 and TRBJ1-4; 9 bases match TRBD1. The CDR3 is CASSEGGTGWEKLFF. The CDR3 bases are TGTGCCAGCAGTGAAGGCGGGACAGGGTGGGAAAAACTGTTTTTT.